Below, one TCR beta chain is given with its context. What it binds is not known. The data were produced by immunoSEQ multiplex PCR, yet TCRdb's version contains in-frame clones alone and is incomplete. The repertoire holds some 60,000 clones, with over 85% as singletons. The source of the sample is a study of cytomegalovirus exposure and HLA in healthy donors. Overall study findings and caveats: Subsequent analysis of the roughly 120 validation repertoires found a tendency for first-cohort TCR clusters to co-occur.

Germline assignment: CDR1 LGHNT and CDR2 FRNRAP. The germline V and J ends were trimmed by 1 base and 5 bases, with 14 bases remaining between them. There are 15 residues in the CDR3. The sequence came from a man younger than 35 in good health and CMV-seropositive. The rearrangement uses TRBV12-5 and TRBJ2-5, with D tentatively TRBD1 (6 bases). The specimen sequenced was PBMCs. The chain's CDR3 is CASGLGIRQGETQYF. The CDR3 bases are TGTGCTAGTGGTTTGGGGATTCGCCAGGGGGAGACCCAGTACTTC.